This TCR beta chain was sequenced during a study of T cells in Graves' hyperthyroidism and ophthalmopathy. Study-wide results and caveats: Peripheral blood also featured most of the thyroid clonotypes expanded above 0.001.

A remark on this clonotype: The antigen is undetermined.

Germline V gene sequence: CDR1 ENHRY, CDR2 SYGVKD. The CDR3 runs to 13 residues. V was clipped by 3 bases and J by 1 base, with 6 bases between them. Uncontrolled infection, other autoimmune disease, pregnancy or lactation led to exclusion. The source material, RNA transcripts, was used to amplify TCR beta CDR3 regions. The HTBI primer set was used in a first-round RT-PCR of the TCR CDR3. TCRdb recomputed calls from the multiplex PCR reads with MiXCR, one row per CDR3 protein. The profile shows around 500,000 distinct CDR3 sequences, 20% to 25% of them singletons. This receptor was obtained from a woman aged 70-85 years with Graves' ophthalmopathy. The chain employs TRBV10-3 and TRBJ1-1; D unclear. The sequenced sample was blood. In nucleotides, the CDR3 is TGTGCCATCAGTGACGACAAGAACACTGAAGCTTTCTTT. Translating gives CAISDDKNTEAFF.